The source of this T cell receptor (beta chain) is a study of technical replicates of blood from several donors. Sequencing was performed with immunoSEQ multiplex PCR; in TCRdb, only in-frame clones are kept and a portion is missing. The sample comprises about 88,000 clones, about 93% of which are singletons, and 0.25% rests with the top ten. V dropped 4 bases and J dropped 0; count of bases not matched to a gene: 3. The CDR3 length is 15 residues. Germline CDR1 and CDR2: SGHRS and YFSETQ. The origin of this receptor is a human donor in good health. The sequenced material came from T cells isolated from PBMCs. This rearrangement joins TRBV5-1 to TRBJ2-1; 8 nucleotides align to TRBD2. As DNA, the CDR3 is TGCGCCAGCAGCCGGGGGGGAAGCTCCTACAATGAGCAGTTCTTC. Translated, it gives CASSRGGSSYNEQFF.